This record covers a single T cell receptor beta chain. The sample originates from a study of blood T cell repertoires in COVID-19. Background on the study: The study drew acute and convalescent COVID-19 samples from the United States, Italy and Spain. Nucleic acid was either cDNA or gDNA, and it came from T cells, B-cell-depleted T cells, or PBMCs.

The CDR3 contains 14 residues. V dropped 2 bases and J dropped 1; count of bases not matched to a gene: 1. Looked up from germline, CDR1 is SGHRS and CDR2 is YFSETQ. Study processing details: Amplification of reference gene primers provided the estimated nucleated cell counts. Sequencing used immunoSEQ multiplex PCR; TCRdb keeps in-frame clones, though not all of them. V and J calls and clone size are copied from that table; D and trimming were computed from the DNA. The table lists about 59,000 clones, 70% to 75% of them singletons. The sample taken for sequencing was peripheral blood. The V call is TRBV5-1, the J call TRBJ1-1; 8 nucleotides agree with TRBD1. This sequence was found in a woman aged 45-65 years with active or convalescent COVID-19. Here the CDR3 reads CASSFGQGNTEAFF. The DNA for the CDR3 is TGCGCCAGCAGCTTCGGACAGGGGAACACTGAAGCTTTCTTT.